These 4 T cell receptor beta chains originate from one sample sequenced in a study of blood T cell repertoires in COVID-19. The table came from immunoSEQ multiplex PCR; TCRdb's copy has only in-frame clones and leaves some out. The sample includes around 450,000 clones, about 90% of them seen just once. The sequenced sample was PBMCs or T cells enriched from blood (not recorded which). These receptors were collected from a woman aged 18-29 years with acute COVID-19.

CDR3 sequence: CASSPRQGAGTEAFF. In DNA form, the CDR3 reads TGTGCCAGCAGTCCACGACAGGGGGCTGGAACTGAAGCTTTCTTT. V is TRBV27 and J is TRBJ1-1; 10 bases are a match to TRBD1. CDR1 and CDR2 (germline): MNHEY, SMNVEV (reference sequence). After removal of 5 bases from V and 5 bases from J, the junction contained 8 bases not matched to a gene. CDR3 size: 15 residues.

The chain is built from TRBV19 and TRBJ2-3, with D perhaps matching TRBD2 (6 bases). The CDR3 length is 17 residues. Germline CDR1 is LNHDA and CDR2 is SQIVND (reference sequence). With 2 bases removed from V and 2 bases from J, the gap between germline ends came to 17 bases. Here the CDR3 reads CASSITSSASFTDTQYF. The CDR3 DNA reads TGTGCCAGTAGTATAACCTCTAGCGCTTCATTCACAGATACGCAGTATTTT.

The chain joins TRBV3-1 (or the pseudogene TRBV3-2) to TRBJ1-2; perhaps TRBD1 as D (5 bases). This CDR3 region has 14 residues. V gave up 1 base and J gave up 8 bases, with 14 bases separating them. Germline V gene sequence: CDR1 LGHDT, CDR2 YNNKEL (reference sequence). The CDR3 spells CASSQGRGGYGYTF. In DNA, the CDR3 is TGTGCCAGCAGCCAAGGACGGGGGGGTTACGGCTACACCTTC.

V and J are TRBV6-6 and TRBJ1-2; TRBD1 matches 9 bases. There are 14 residues in the CDR3. With 7 bases clipped from V and 8 bases from J, the junction kept 11 bases outside the gene matches. The germline V gene encodes CDR1 MNHNY and CDR2 SVGAGI (reference sequence). The CDR3 DNA follows: TGTGCCAGCATTAACTCTGGACAGGGGAGCGGCTACACCTTC. It is translated as CASINSGQGSGYTF.